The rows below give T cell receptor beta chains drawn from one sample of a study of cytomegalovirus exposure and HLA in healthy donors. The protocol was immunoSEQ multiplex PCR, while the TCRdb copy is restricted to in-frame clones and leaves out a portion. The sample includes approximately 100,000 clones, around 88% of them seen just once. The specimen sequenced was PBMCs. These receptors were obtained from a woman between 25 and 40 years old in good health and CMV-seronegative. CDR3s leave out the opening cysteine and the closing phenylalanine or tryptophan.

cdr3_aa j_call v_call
ASSLDSRYSNQPQH TRBJ1-5 TRBV7-6
ASSLATSGSTDTQY TRBJ2-3 TRBV5-1
ASSPGVVGNEQF TRBJ2-1 TRBV4-2
ATSRGDPNRAGETQY TRBJ2-5 TRBV15
AWSGRDGTGRGRGYYEQY TRBJ2-7 TRBV30
ASSDSKVDGTTSNQPQH TRBJ1-5 TRBV6-4
ASSSTGEGNYGYT TRBJ1-2 TRBV5-1
ASSENRLTSGTEAF TRBJ1-1 TRBV28
ASTRQGGASEQY TRBJ2-7 TRBV6-6
ASSLTQTFVGVTK TRBJ2-7 TRBV28
ASSFSGTYEQY TRBJ2-7 TRBV27
ASSGEQFSSYEQY TRBJ2-7 TRBV6-4
ASSQTGGQEYEQY TRBJ2-7 TRBV5-1
ASSSNRGHQANYGYT TRBJ1-2 TRBV11-2
AIRGTDTQY TRBJ2-3 TRBV10-3
ASSLGSGGRGYT TRBJ1-2 TRBV27
ASSPGLAGKEQY TRBJ2-7 TRBV19
ASSRAAGEAYEQY TRBJ2-7 TRBV19
ASSPPGRGRAKNIQY TRBJ2-4 TRBV19
ASRSGERNYGYT TRBJ1-2 TRBV6-1
ASSSGLADYEQY TRBJ2-7 TRBV11-3
AGSPSNGERDEAF TRBJ1-1 TRBV9